Described below is a single T cell receptor beta chain sequence and its context. Its cognate antigen is unknown. Caucasian individuals from Russia who were healthy and aged roughly 6 to 95 acted as donors. These data come from a study of blood T cells in healthy people across ages. Germline-derived CDR1 and CDR2 are LGHNT and FRNRAP. Trimming removed 1 base from V and 1 base from J, with 6 bases in between. The CDR3 runs 14 residues. Study-level points and caveats: Significant beta diversity loss was already apparent by age approximately 37, declining roughly linearly. Whereas aged donors had fewer naive CD4+ cells, long-lived donors had more of them and higher diversity. CMV status of donors was unknown, possibly confounding expanded clonotype changes.

Using a J-beta primer mix together with a sample-barcoded 5' primer, a second PCR was run for about 6 to 11 cycles. TCRdb analysed the 5' RACE reads with MiXCR anew, one entry per CDR3 protein. Altogether about 1,400,000 distinct CDR3 sequences are present, around 39% being singletons, with the ten largest covering roughly 8.2%. This receptor was taken from a woman in her late teens or twenties in good health. Sequenced sample: blood. V is TRBV12-5 and J is TRBJ2-3; the D is unclear. CDR3 bases: TGTGCTAGTGGTTTGGCACGGGGCACAGATACGCAGTATTTT. This translates into CASGLARGTDTQYF. Using reference TRBV12-5 and TRBJ2-3 for the parts outside the CDR3, the full variable domain is DARVTQTPRHKVTEMGQEVTMRCQPILGHNTVFWYRQTMMQGLELLAYFRNRAPLDDSGMPKDRFSAEMPDATLATLKIQPSEPRDSAVYFCASGLARGTDTQYFGPGTRLTVL.